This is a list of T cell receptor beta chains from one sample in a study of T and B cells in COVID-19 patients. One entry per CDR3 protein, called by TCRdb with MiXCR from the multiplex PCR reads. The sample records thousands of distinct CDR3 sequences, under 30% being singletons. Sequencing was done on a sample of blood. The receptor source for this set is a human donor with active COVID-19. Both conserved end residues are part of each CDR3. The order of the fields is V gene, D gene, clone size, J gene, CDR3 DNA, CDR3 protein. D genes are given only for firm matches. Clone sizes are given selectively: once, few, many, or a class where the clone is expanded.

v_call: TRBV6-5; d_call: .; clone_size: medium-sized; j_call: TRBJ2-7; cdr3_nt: TGTGCCAGCAGTTACTCGAGGACTAACCACGAGCAGTACTTC; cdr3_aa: CASSYSRTNHEQYF
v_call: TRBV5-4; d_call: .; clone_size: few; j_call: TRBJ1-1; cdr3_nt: TGTGCCAGCAGCCCGGGTGGGGATTGGGACACTGAAGCTTTCTTT; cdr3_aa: CASSPGGDWDTEAFF
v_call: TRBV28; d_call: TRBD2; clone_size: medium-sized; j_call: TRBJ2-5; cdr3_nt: TGTGCCAGCAGTACCGGACTAGCGGGGGACCTTCTGAAAGAGACCCAGTACTTC; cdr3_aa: CASSTGLAGDLLKETQYF
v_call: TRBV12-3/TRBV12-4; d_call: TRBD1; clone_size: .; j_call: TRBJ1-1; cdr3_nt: TGTGCCAGCAGTTGGACAGGGGGCACTGAAGCTTTCTTT; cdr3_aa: CASSWTGGTEAFF
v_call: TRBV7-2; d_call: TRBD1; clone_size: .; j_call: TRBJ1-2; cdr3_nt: TGTGCCAGCAGCTCCGACAGGGTATATGGCTACACCTTC; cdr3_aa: CASSSDRVYGYTF
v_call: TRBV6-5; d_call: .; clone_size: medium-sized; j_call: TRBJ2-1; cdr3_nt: TGTGCCAGCAGTTACTCCGGGGGCAGCTCCTACAATGAGCAGTTCTTC; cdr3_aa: CASSYSGGSSYNEQFF
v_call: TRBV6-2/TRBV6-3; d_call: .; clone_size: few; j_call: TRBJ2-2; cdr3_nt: TGTGCCAGCAACCGACGTGGGGGTCCCGGGGAGCTGTTTTTT; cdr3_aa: CASNRRGGPGELFF
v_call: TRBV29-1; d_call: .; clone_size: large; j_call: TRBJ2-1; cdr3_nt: TGCAGCATCAACTCCGGGACTCTCTACAATGAGCAGTTCTTC; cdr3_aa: CSINSGTLYNEQFF
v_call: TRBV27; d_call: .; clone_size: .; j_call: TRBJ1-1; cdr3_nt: TGTGCCAGCAGGGGGGTGGCAGATAACACTGAAGCTTTCTTT; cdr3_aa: CASRGVADNTEAFF
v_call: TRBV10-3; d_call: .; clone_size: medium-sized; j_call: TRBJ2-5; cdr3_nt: TGTGCCATCAGAGGCTTGGAAAGTGCCCAGTACTTC; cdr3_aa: CAIRGLESAQYF
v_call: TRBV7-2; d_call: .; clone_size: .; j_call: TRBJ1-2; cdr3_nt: TGTGCCAGCAGCTTAGCGCGTGGGACATCGGATATCACTTATGGCTACACCTTC; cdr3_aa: CASSLARGTSDITYGYTF
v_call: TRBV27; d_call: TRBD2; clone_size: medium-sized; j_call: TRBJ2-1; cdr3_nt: TGTGCCAGCAGTTACTCTGGGTTGACTAGCGGGATATACAATGAGCAGTTCTTC; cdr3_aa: CASSYSGLTSGIYNEQFF
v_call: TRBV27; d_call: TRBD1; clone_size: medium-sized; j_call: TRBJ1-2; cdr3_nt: TGTGCCAGCAGCAGGACAGGGGGTTACGATGGCTACACCTTC; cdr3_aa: CASSRTGGYDGYTF
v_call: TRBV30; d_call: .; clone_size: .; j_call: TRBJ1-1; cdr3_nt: TGTGCCTGGAGTAGGTCGAGGGGCACTGAAGCTTTCTTT; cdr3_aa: CAWSRSRGTEAFF
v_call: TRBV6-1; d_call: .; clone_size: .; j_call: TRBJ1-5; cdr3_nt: TGTGCCAGCAGTGAGTGGGGGACGAACAATCAGCCCCAGCATTTT; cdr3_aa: CASSEWGTNNQPQHF
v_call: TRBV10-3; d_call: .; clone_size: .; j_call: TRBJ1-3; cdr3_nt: TGTGCCATCAGGGACAGCTCTGGAAACACCATATATTTT; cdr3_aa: CAIRDSSGNTIYF
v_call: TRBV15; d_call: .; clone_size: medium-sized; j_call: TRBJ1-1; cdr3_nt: TGTGCCACCAGCAGAGTGAAACTGAACACTGAAGCTTTCTTT; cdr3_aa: CATSRVKLNTEAFF
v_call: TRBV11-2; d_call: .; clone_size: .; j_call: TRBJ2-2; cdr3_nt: TGTGCCAGCAGCTTAGTTAGGCTAGCGTCGAACACCGGGGAGCTGTTTTTT; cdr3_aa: CASSLVRLASNTGELFF
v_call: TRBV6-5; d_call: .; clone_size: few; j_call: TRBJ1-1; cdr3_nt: TGTGCCAGCAGTGAAGCGAGAAACACTGAAGCTTTCTTT; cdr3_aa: CASSEARNTEAFF
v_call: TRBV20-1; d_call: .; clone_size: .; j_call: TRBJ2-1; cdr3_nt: TGCAGTGCTAGCTGGGAGTACTACAATGAGCAGTTCTTC; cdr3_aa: CSASWEYYNEQFF
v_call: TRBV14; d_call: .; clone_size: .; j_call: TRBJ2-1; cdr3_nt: TGTGCCAGCAGCCAGGACCGCTCCTACAATGAGCAGTTCTTC; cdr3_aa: CASSQDRSYNEQFF
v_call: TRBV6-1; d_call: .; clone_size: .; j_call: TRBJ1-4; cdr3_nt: TGTGCCAGCAGCCTCAGTAAGGGGCACTGGGAAAAACTGTTTTTT; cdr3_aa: CASSLSKGHWEKLFF
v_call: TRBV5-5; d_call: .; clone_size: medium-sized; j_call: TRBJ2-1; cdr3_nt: TGTGCCAGCAGCTTGGTGTTTGGGACGAGCGAATTCTTC; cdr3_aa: CASSLVFGTSEFF
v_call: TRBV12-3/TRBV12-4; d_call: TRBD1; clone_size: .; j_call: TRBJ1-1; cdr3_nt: TGTGCCAGCAGTTGGGACAGGGGGCGGCCTGAAGCTTTCTTT; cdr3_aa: CASSWDRGRPEAFF
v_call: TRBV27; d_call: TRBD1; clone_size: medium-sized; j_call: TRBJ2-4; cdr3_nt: TGTGCCAGCAGTTCCGACAGGGCCCTAGCCAAAAACATTCAGTACTTC; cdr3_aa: CASSSDRALAKNIQYF
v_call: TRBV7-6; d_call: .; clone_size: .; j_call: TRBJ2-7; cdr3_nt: TGTGCCAGCAGCTCACCCGGCGGGCTTAGCTCCTACGAGCAGTACTTC; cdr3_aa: CASSSPGGLSSYEQYF
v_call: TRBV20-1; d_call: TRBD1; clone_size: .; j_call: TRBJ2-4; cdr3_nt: TGCAGTGCTAAACCGGGACAGGCTCAACCCTTTCAGTACTTC; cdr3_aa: CSAKPGQAQPFQYF
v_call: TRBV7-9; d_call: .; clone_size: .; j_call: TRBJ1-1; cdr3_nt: TGTGCCAGCAGCTTCGGAAACCTGAAGGCTTTCTTT; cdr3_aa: CASSFGNLKAFF
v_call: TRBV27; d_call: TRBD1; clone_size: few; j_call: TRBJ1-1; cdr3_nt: TGTGCCAGCAGTTTGACAGGGGCCACTGAAGCTTTCTTT; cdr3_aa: CASSLTGATEAFF
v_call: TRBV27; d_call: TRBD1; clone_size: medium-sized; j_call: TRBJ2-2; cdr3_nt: TGTGCCAGCAGTCCGACAGGGGGCGGGAACACCGGGGAGCTGTTTTTT; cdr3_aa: CASSPTGGGNTGELFF
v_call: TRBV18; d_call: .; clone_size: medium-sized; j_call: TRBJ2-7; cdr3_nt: TGTGCCAGCTCACCTGGTGGAGGGGTAGGCTACGAGCAGTACTTC; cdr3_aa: CASSPGGGVGYEQYF
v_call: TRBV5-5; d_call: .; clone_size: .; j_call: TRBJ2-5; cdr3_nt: TGTGCCAGCAGCTTAGGCAGCGTGAGGGCCATGCGAGAGACCCAGTACTTC; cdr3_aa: CASSLGSVRAMRETQYF
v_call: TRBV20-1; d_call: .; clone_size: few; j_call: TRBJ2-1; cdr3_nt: TGCAGTGCTAGAGACAGGGGGGCGGGCGTGGGATCCTACAATGAGCAGTTCTTC; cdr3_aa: CSARDRGAGVGSYNEQFF
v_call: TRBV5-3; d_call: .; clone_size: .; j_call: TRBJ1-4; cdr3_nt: TGTGCCAGAAGCTTGGATGGGGAGGGATATAATGAAAAACTGTTTTTT; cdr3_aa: CARSLDGEGYNEKLFF
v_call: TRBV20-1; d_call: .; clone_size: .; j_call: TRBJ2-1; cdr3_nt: TGCAGTGCTAGAAGATACCGGGACATGAGCTCCTACAATGAGCAGTTCTTC; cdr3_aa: CSARRYRDMSSYNEQFF
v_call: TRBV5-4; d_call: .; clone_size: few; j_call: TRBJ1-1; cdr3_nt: TGTGCCAGCAGCGCCCGGGGGTACGCTGAAGCTTTCTTT; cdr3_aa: CASSARGYAEAFF
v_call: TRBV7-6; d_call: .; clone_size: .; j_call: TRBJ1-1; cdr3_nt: TGTGCCAGCAGCGCGCGGAGGAACACTGAAGCTTTCTTT; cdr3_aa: CASSARRNTEAFF
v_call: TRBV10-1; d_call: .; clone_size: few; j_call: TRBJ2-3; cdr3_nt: TGCGCCAGCAGTGAGTCTGGAGGTTTTGGGACAGATACGCAGTATTTT; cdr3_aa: CASSESGGFGTDTQYF
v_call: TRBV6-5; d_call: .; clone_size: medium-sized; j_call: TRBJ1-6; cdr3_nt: TGTGCCAGCAGTTACGAGGGCGGGAATTCACCCCTCCACTTT; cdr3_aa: CASSYEGGNSPLHF
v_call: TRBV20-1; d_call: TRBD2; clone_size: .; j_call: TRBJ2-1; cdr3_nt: TGCAGTGCTAGTCCTGGACTAGCTTCCGATGAGCAGTTCTTC; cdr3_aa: CSASPGLASDEQFF
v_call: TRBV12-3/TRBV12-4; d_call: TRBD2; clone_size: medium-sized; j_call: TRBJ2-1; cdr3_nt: TGTGCCAGCCGTAGGTCTAGCGGAAGGGATGAGCAGTTCTTC; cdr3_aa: CASRRSSGRDEQFF
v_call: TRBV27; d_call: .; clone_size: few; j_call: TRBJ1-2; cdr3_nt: TGTGCCAGCAGTCCCCGGACAGTCCAGAAGGGGTTGGACACCTTC; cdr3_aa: CASSPRTVQKGLDTF
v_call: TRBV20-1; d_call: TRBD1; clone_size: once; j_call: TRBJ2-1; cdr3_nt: TGCAGTGCCCTAATCAGGGGGCGTCGGGAGCAGTTCTTC; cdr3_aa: CSALIRGRREQFF
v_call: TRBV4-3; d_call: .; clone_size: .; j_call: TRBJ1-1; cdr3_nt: TGCGCCAGCAGCCAAGATTTGAGTTGGAGGGCTGAAGCTTTCTTT; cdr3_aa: CASSQDLSWRAEAFF
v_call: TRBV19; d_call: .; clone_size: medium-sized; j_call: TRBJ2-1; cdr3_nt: TGTGCCAGTAGCCGAGATCCCCCCGCAGAAAGTGGGGGTAATGAGCAGTTCTTC; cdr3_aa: CASSRDPPAESGGNEQFF
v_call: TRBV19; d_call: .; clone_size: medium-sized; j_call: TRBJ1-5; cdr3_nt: TGTGCCAGTAGTATTAGGTTAACAGCTCAGCCCCAGCATTTT; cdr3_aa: CASSIRLTAQPQHF
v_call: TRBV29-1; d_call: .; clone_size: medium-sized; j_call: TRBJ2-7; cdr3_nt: TGCAGCGCCCGGGACTCCTCCTACGAGCAGTACTTC; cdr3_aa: CSARDSSYEQYF
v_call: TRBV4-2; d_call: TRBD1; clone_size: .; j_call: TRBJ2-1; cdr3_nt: TGTGCCAGCAGTCCGACAGGGACAATGGATGAGCAGTTCTTC; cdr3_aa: CASSPTGTMDEQFF
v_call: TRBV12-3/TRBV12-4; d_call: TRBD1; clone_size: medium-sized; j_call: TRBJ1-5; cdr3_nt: TGTGCCACCGCGCAGGGGGAAAATCAGCCCCAGCATTTT; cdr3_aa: CATAQGENQPQHF
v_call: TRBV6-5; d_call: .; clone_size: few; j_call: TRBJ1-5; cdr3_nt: TGTGCCAGCAGCCAAGGGAATTTGGGTTCCACTAATCAGCCCCAGCATTTT; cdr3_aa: CASSQGNLGSTNQPQHF
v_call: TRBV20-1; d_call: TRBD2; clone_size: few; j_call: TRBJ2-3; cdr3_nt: TGCAGTGCTAGAGAGGGGGTGCTAGCGGGATCGACCACAGATACGCAGTATTTT; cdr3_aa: CSAREGVLAGSTTDTQYF
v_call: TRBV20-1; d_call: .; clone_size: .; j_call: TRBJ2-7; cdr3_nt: TGCAGTGCTAGGGGGGGCTCCTACGAGCAGTACTTC; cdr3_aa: CSARGGSYEQYF
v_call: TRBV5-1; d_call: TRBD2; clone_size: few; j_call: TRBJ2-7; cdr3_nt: TGCGCCAGCAGCTTGGCCCCGGGGGGGGCCTACGAGCAGTACTTC; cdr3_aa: CASSLAPGGAYEQYF
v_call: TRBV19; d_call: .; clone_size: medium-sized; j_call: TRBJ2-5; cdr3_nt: TGTGCCAGTAGTATAGTGGGCAGTAAAGAGACCCAGTACTTC; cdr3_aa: CASSIVGSKETQYF
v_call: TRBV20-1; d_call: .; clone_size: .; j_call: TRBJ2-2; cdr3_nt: TGCAGTGCCACGGCAGCGATGAACACCGGGGAGCTGTTTTTT; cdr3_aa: CSATAAMNTGELFF
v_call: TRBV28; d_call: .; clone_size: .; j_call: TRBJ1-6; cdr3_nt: TGTGCCAGCAGTTCGGACGGAAATAATTCACCCCTCCACTTT; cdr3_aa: CASSSDGNNSPLHF
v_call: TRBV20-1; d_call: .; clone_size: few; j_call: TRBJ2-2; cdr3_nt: TGCAGTGCTAGAGATAGGTCAGACGCCGGGGAGCTGTTTTTT; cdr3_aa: CSARDRSDAGELFF
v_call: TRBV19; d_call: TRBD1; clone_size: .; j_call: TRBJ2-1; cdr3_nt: TGTGCCAGTAGAGGGACAGGCTCCTACAATGAGCAGTTCTTC; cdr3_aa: CASRGTGSYNEQFF
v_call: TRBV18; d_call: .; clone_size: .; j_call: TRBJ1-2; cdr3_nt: TGTGCCAGCTCATCAGAGGGTAACTATGGCTACACCTTC; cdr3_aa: CASSSEGNYGYTF
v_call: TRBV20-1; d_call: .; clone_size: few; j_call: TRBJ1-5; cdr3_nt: TGCAGTGCTGCGCGCGGGAGATCATCTTCCCATGTTAGCAATCAGCCCCAGCATTTT; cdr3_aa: CSAARGRSSSHVSNQPQHF